This passage covers 30 T cell receptor beta chains from one sample sequenced in a study. One entry per CDR3 protein, called by TCRdb with MiXCR from the 5' RACE reads. Of tens of thousands of distinct CDR3 sequences listed, about 28% are singletons. Sequencing was done on a sample of naive CD4+ T cells sorted from a lymph node. Indicated subset: naive CD4+ T cells, CD4+CD45RA+CD25-. The receptors stem from a female donor with breast cancer.

This clonotype has just a few counts. The V and J genes are TRBV7-3 and TRBJ2-3; 9 bases are shared with TRBD2. There are 17 residues in the CDR3. The V segment lost 0 bases and the J segment 2 bases; nucleotides outside the gene matches: 6. The germline V gene has CDR1 SGHTA and CDR2 FQGTGA. In DNA, the CDR3 is TGTGCCAGCAGCTTAACCCCGACTAGCGGTTACACAGATACGCAGTATTTT. This translates into CASSLTPTSGYTDTQYF.

This clonotype was seen repeatedly, ten times or more. The chain couples TRBV6-2 or TRBV6-3 to TRBJ1-1; D not certain. Germline V gene data show CDR1 as MNHEY and CDR2 as SVGEGT. V was clipped by 0 bases and J by 2 bases, with 7 bases between them. The CDR3 is made up of 14 amino acids. The CDR3, as DNA: TGTGCCAGCAGTTACTCTCCCGGAAACACTGAAGCTTTCTTT. Amino acids: CASSYSPGNTEAFF.

This clonotype appeared a few times. The genes are TRBV5-5 and TRBJ1-5, with TRBD1 matching 11 bases. Trimming at V came to 0 bases and at J to 7 bases, leaving 3 bases not matched to a gene. The V gene's germline CDR1 is SGHKS and CDR2 YYEKEE (reference sequence). There are 15 residues in the CDR3. CDR3: CASSLGTGGGQPQHF. The CDR3 nucleotides are TGTGCCAGCAGCTTGGGGACAGGGGGCGGACAGCCCCAGCATTTT.

The sample holds a few counts of this clonotype. The chain employs TRBV12-3 or TRBV12-4 and TRBJ1-5; D remains ambiguous. CDR3 length: 13 residues. The ends were cut back, 4 bases at V and 2 bases at J, with 6 bases in the middle. CDR3 coding DNA: TGTGCCAGCAGTTCGCTGGGCAATCAGCCCCAGCATTTT. Its translation is CASSSLGNQPQHF.

The sample holds a few counts of this clonotype. V usage is TRBV24-1 and J usage is TRBJ2-5; D might be TRBD1 or TRBD2, each matching 5 bases. Germline V lookup: CDR1 KGHDR, CDR2 SFDVKD. V lost 1 base and J 2 bases, leaving 16 bases between the germline ends. The CDR3 covers 17 residues. For the CDR3, the DNA is TGTGCCACCAGTGATTTCGGTCCGGGACCAGGGCAAGAGACCCAGTACTTC. The encoded protein is CATSDFGPGPGQETQYF.

The table lists this clonotype with a few counts. This chain joins TRBV9 and TRBJ2-2; TRBD2 aligns across 13 bases. V lost 4 bases and J lost 7; bases outside the gene matches: 10. The germline V gene has CDR1 SGDLS and CDR2 YYNGEE. The CDR3 spans 17 residues. CDR3 loop: CASSSQMGLAGIGELFF. In DNA, the CDR3 is TGTGCCAGCAGCTCCCAGATGGGACTAGCGGGAATCGGGGAGCTGTTTTTT.

There are many counts of this clonotype. The DNA of the CDR3 is TGTGCCAGCAGCAAAAGCGGGGGGCGTGAAGCTTTCTTT. Protein: CASSKSGGREAFF. This rearrangement joins TRBV7-9 to TRBJ1-1, with D tentatively TRBD1 (6 bases). Germline CDR1 is SEHNR and CDR2 is FQNEAQ (reference sequence). CDR3 size: 13 residues. Trimming cost V 5 bases and J 7 bases, with 14 bases left between them.

J is TRBJ1-1 and V is TRBV6-5, with D perhaps matching TRBD1 (5 bases). This CDR3 is built from 14 residues. Trimming shortened V by 3 bases and J by 1 base, and 9 bases separated the two germline ends. In germline, CDR1 is MNHEY, CDR2 SVGAGI. CDR3 residues: CASSYWGRNTEAFF. In nucleotides, the CDR3 is TGTGCCAGCAGTTATTGGGGCCGGAACACTGAAGCTTTCTTT.

The CDR3 DNA reads as TGTGCCAGCAGCTTGTCTTCGGCAGGGAACAGTGAGCAGTTCTTC. This encodes CASSLSSAGNSEQFF. The chain has TRBV5-4 and TRBJ2-1; D perhaps matches TRBD1 (5 bases). This CDR3 has 15 amino acids. Germline values: CDR1 SGHNT, CDR2 YYREEE (reference sequence). V was cut by 1 base and J by 9 bases, with 17 bases left in between.

The chain's CDR3 is CSASPGANTGELFF. In nucleotides, the CDR3 is TGCAGTGCTAGTCCAGGGGCGAACACCGGGGAGCTGTTTTTT. The chain is built from TRBV20-1 and TRBJ2-2; the D gene is possibly TRBD1 (6 bases). This CDR3 is built from 14 residues. The germline V gene encodes CDR1 DFQATT and CDR2 SNEGSKA (reference sequence). Trimming shortened V by 3 bases and J by 0 bases, and 8 bases separated the two germline ends.

In regard to this clonotype: Germline is not matched at one junction end, which may reflect a read error. V usage is TRBV15 and J usage is TRBJ2-1; possibly TRBD1 or TRBD2 for D (6 bases each). The germline V gene encodes CDR1 LNHNV and CDR2 YYDKDF (reference sequence). The CDR3 length is 17 residues. CDR3 region: CAASRKSRGPLPVEQSF. The CDR3 DNA follows: TGTGCCGCCAGCAGAAAATCTCGGGGGCCTCTCCCCGTCGAGCAGTCCTTC.

Many counts were recorded for this clonotype. V and J are TRBV7-2 and TRBJ2-4, with 12 bases identical to TRBD2. This CDR3 spans 14 amino acids. V lost 4 bases, J lost 10 bases, and 5 bases stayed unmatched. Germline assignment: CDR1 SGHTA and CDR2 FQGNSA. The DNA of the CDR3 is TGTGCCAGCAGCTCGACTAGCGGGGGTCCTATTCAGTACTTC. Its protein product is CASSSTSGGPIQYF.

This clonotype was counted a few times. This rearrangement joins TRBV12-3 or TRBV12-4 to TRBJ1-5; D unclear. Between the trimmed V and J ends, which lost 8 bases and 13 bases, there was a span of 15 bases. The CDR3 runs 11 residues. The DNA for the CDR3 is TGTGCCAGCGGGGAGAGCGGAACTCAGCATTTT. Its translation is CASGESGTQHF.

V and J are TRBV18 and TRBJ2-3; TRBD1 agrees at 9 bases. The CDR3 is 16 amino acids. CDR1 and CDR2 from the germline V gene are KGHSH and LQKENI. Trimming took 3 bases from V and 3 from J; bases not matched to a gene: 7. The CDR3 spells CASSPLADRGTDTQYF. The CDR3 DNA is TGTGCCAGCTCACCCTTAGCCGACAGGGGGACAGATACGCAGTATTTT.

This clonotype was counted at least ten times. The chain combines TRBV5-1 with TRBJ2-2; D is possibly TRBD1 (6 bases). Germline assignment: CDR1 SGHRS and CDR2 YFSETQ. The CDR3 is 16 amino acids. Trimming removed 2 bases at V and 4 bases at J, with 15 bases between. The CDR3, as DNA: TGCGCCAGCAGCTTTTACGGGCAGGGGAGCACCGGGGAGCTGTTTTTT. Translation gives CASSFYGQGSTGELFF.

The chain is built from TRBV7-9 and TRBJ2-1, with TRBD1 matching 7 bases. The CDR3 totals 13 residues. The germline V gene encodes CDR1 SEHNR and CDR2 FQNEAQ (reference sequence). V was clipped by 7 bases and J by 4 bases; unmatched bases: 4. This CDR3 reads CASNRDRYNEQFF. The CDR3 coding sequence is TGTGCCAGCAACCGGGACAGATACAATGAGCAGTTCTTC.

The chain employs TRBV30 and TRBJ2-1, with D possibly TRBD2 on 5 matching bases. Germline V gives CDR1 GTSNPN, CDR2 SVGIG (reference sequence). The CDR3 extends over 14 amino acids. The ends were cut back, 7 bases at V and 2 bases at J, with 15 bases in the middle. The CDR3 DNA is TGTGCCTTCTCCCTCCAGAGGGCCTACAATGAGCAGTTCTTC. Protein product: CAFSLQRAYNEQFF.

By share, this clonotype ranks as medium-sized. The rearrangement links TRBV12-3 or TRBV12-4 to TRBJ1-3; D is perhaps TRBD1 (6 bases). The V gene lost 3 bases and the J gene lost 0 bases, with 12 bases spanning the gap. CDR3 size: 16 residues. The CDR3 region has the DNA TGTGCCAGCAGTTTCCAGGGGCCTTCCTCTGGAAACACCATATATTTT. Protein sequence: CASSFQGPSSGNTIYF.

This clonotype was found many times. The chain employs TRBV5-4 and TRBJ2-1; D not certain. From germline, CDR1 is SGHNT and CDR2 YYREEE (reference sequence). CDR3 length: 15 amino acids. Deletions cut 4 bases from V and 7 bases from J, with 18 bases between. In nucleotides, the CDR3 is TGTGCCAGCAGCCGCGGTCAGGTTGGCGAGAATGAGCAGTTCTTC. It encodes CASSRGQVGENEQFF. The whole variable domain, filled in from reference TRBV5-4 and TRBJ2-1, reads ETGVTQSPTHLIKTRGQQVTLRCSSQSGHNTVSWYQQALGQGPQFIFQYYREEENGRGNFPPRFSGLQFPNYSSELNVNALELDDSALYLCASSRGQVGENEQFFGPGTRLTVL.

Regarding this clonotype: This may be a read error, as it is one base from a much larger clone. This sequence joins TRBV6-1 and TRBJ2-7; tentative D call: TRBD1 (6 bases). Germline loops: CDR1 MNHNS, CDR2 SASEGT. The CDR3 spans 13 residues. CDR3 protein: CAGSRQVYYEQYF. The CDR3 DNA follows: TGTGCCGGCAGTAGACAGGTATACTACGAGCAGTACTTC.

Only a few counts were recorded for this clonotype. The rearrangement links TRBV9 to TRBJ2-1; possibly TRBD2 for D (6 bases). Trimming took 1 base from V and 9 from J, leaving 8 bases between them. The CDR3 is 12 residues long. Germline V CDR1 and CDR2: SGDLS, YYNGEE. The CDR3 region is CASSVPGSEQFF. The DNA of the CDR3 is TGTGCCAGCAGCGTACCCGGGAGTGAGCAGTTCTTC.

This clonotype was counted only a few times. The V gene is TRBV20-1, the J gene TRBJ1-4, with D maybe TRBD1 (6 bases). Germline V CDR1 and CDR2: DFQATT, SNEGSKA (reference sequence). CDR3 length: 12 residues. With 5 bases removed from V and 8 bases from J, the gap between germline ends came to 12 bases. DNA for the CDR3: TGCAGTGCTGAACGGGGGCGCGAAAAACTGTTTTTT. It encodes CSAERGREKLFF.

The CDR3 sequence: CASSVPSGGSYNEQFF. In DNA form, the CDR3 reads TGTGCCAGCAGCGTCCCTAGCGGCGGCTCCTACAATGAGCAGTTCTTC. This rearrangement joins TRBV9 to TRBJ2-1, with TRBD2 identical over 7 bases. Looked up from germline, CDR1 is SGDLS and CDR2 is YYNGEE. The trim removed 2 bases at V and 0 bases at J, leaving 5 bases unmatched. The CDR3 consists of 16 residues. The full variable domain, its missing parts supplied by reference TRBV9 and TRBJ2-1, is DSGVTQTPKHLITATGQRVTLRCSPRSGDLSVYWYQQSLDQGLQFLIQYYNGEERAKGNILERFSAQQFPDLHSELNLSSLELGDSALYFCASSVPSGGSYNEQFFGPGTRLTVL.

This chain connects TRBV6-1 to TRBJ1-2; 7 bases agree with TRBD1. The CDR3 has 13 residues. The V and J ends lost 4 bases and 4 bases, in that order; junction bases with no gene match: 3. The germline V gene has CDR1 MNHNS and CDR2 SASEGT. Here the CDR3 reads CASSGQGGYGYTF. CDR3 sequence (DNA): TGTGCCAGCAGTGGACAGGGCGGCTATGGCTACACCTTC.

The CDR3 DNA reads TGCGCCAGCAGCCAAATCCCGCGGGTAGGCTACAATGAGCAGTTCTTC. It codes for CASSQIPRVGYNEQFF. The rearrangement joins TRBV4-1 to TRBJ2-1, with a tentative D call TRBD2 (5 bases). Trimming cost V 2 bases and J 3 bases, with 14 bases left between them. There are 16 residues in the CDR3. Germline V lookup: CDR1 MGHRA, CDR2 YSYEKL.

Points on this clonotype: The CDR3 does not close with the conserved phenylalanine or tryptophan, likely indicating a read error. The chain has TRBV18 and TRBJ1-3; TRBD1 agrees at 7 bases. This CDR3 is 16 amino acids long. Germline CDR1 KGHSH, CDR2 LQKENI. V lost 1 base to trimming and J lost 0 bases; unmatched junction nucleotides: 3. This chain's CDR3 is CASSPRGTASGNTIYV. CDR3 DNA: TGTGCCAGCTCACCACGGGGGACAGCCTCTGGAAACACCATATATGTT.

This clonotype was counted at least ten times. The chain joins TRBV5-1 to TRBJ1-2; 7 bases are shared with TRBD1. Germline V lookup: CDR1 SGHRS, CDR2 YFSETQ. The CDR3 spans 14 residues. Trimming at V came to 4 bases and at J to 4 bases, leaving 7 bases not matched to a gene. The CDR3 sequence is CASSPTRDSYGYTF. CDR3 coding DNA: TGCGCCAGCAGCCCGACGCGGGACAGCTATGGCTACACCTTC.

This clonotype has only a few counts. CDR3 amino acids: CASSYQNRVDSPLHF. CDR3 nucleotide sequence: TGTGCCAGCAGCTACCAGAACCGAGTAGATTCACCCCTCCACTTT. The chain couples TRBV6-6 to TRBJ1-6; D not certain. The V end lost 6 bases, the J end lost 8 bases, and 17 bases lay between the germline ends. CDR3 length: 15 residues. Germline V CDR1 and CDR2: MNHNY, SVGAGI (reference sequence).

The chain links TRBV7-9 to TRBJ2-7, with 7 bases aligning to TRBD1. The CDR3 sequence is 15 residues long. Germline lookup yields CDR1 SEHNR and CDR2 FQNEAQ (reference sequence). J gave up 2 bases and V 5 bases, and 9 bases lay outside the gene matches. The CDR3 here is CASSPEGTAAYEQYF. CDR3 DNA sequence: TGTGCCAGCAGCCCAGAAGGGACAGCAGCCTACGAGCAGTACTTC. The full variable domain, completed using reference TRBV7-9 and TRBJ2-7, is DTGVSQNPRHKITKRGQNVTFRCDPISEHNRLYWYRQTLGQGPEFLTYFQNEAQLEKSRLLSDRFSAERPKGSFSTLEIQRTEQGDSAMYLCASSPEGTAAYEQYFGPGTRLTVT.

For this clonotype: This sequence may be a read error, since a much larger clone differs from it by one base. V gene TRBV6-5 combines with J gene TRBJ2-7; tentative D call: TRBD2 (6 bases). This CDR3 comprises 14 residues. Germline V gives CDR1 MNHEY, CDR2 SVGAGI. DNA of the CDR3: TGTACCAGCGCCCGGGAGTGGCAGTCCTACGAGCAGTACTTC. It yields the protein CTSAREWQSYEQYF.